These T cell receptor beta chains were read from a single sample in a study of siplizumab effects on memory and regulatory T cells. Some clones are missing from TCRdb's copy, which holds only in-frame ones; the method was immunoSEQ multiplex PCR. The sample comprises 90,000 to 120,000 clones, 94% of which are singletons, and approximately 0.66% rests with the top ten. The sample taken for sequencing was Tregs sorted from blood. The receptors were gathered from a human donor in good health. CDR3s include the opening cysteine and the closing phenylalanine or tryptophan.

v_gene	j_gene	CDR3aa
TRBV11-3	TRBJ2-3	CASSLGAGAVTDTQYF
TRBV18	TRBJ2-1	CASSRKSLTTSGLYNEQFF
TRBV9	TRBJ2-1	CASSVGLRDSNEQFF
TRBV7-6	TRBJ1-2	CASSLGSDYGYTF
TRBV11-3	TRBJ2-1	CASSPTRGSNEQFF
TRBV5-1	TRBJ2-7	CASSPQGSYEQYF
TRBV27	TRBJ1-2	CASSSNMLNYGYTF
TRBV19	TRBJ2-1	CASSIDLRREEFF
TRBV9	TRBJ2-7	CASSVEPGLAGAQYF
TRBV29-1	TRBJ2-7	CSVGGTKGTYEQYF
TRBV2	TRBJ2-3	CASSYLSGLGTQYF
TRBV6-1	TRBJ1-3	CASSEALGAVNTIYF
TRBV5-1	TRBJ2-3	CASSLEAGAQYF
TRBV6-5	TRBJ2-7	CASSYGLAGGTYEQYF
TRBV7-2	TRBJ2-1	CASSLGPSRDEQFF
TRBV7-8	TRBJ2-7	CASSLARTGFIEQYF
TRBV7-9	TRBJ1-1	CASSRQGAIRDTEAFF
TRBV25-1	TRBJ2-7	CASSETGTVYEQYF